The text below deals with one T cell receptor (beta chain). The CDR3 sequence is 13 residues long. V was pared by 1 base and J by 9 bases, with 13 bases between. Germline V gene lookup returns CDR1 SGHTA and CDR2 FQGTGA. These data belong to a study of blood T cell repertoires in COVID-19. On the study more broadly: COVID-19 samples from acute and convalescent phases originated in the United States, Italy and Spain. Sample material is recorded as cDNA or gDNA derived from T cells, B-cell-depleted T cells, or PBMCs.

Under the authors' procedure: Amplification of reference gene primers was used by the study to estimate nucleated cell counts. This table comes from immunoSEQ multiplex PCR, and its TCRdb copy is limited to in-frame clones, with some not included. V, J and clone size are taken as reported in that table, and D and trimming were inferred from the DNA itself. The sample contains about 86,000 clones, 80% to 90% of which appear only once. Specimen: peripheral blood. The receptor was isolated from a human donor in a cohort sampled during active COVID-19. The V gene is TRBV7-3, the J gene TRBJ2-7, with TRBD2 as a possible D gene (6 bases). DNA of the CDR3: TGTGCCAGCAGCTTAAACCGAGGGGACTCGCAGTACTTC. Its protein is CASSLNRGDSQYF. Filled out from reference TRBV7-3 and TRBJ2-7, the complete variable domain reads GAGVSQTPSNKVTEKGKYVELRCDPISGHTALYWYRQSLGQGPEFLIYFQGTGAADDSGLPNDRFFAVRPEGSVSTLKIQRTERGDSAVYLCASSLNRGDSQYFGPGTRLTVT.